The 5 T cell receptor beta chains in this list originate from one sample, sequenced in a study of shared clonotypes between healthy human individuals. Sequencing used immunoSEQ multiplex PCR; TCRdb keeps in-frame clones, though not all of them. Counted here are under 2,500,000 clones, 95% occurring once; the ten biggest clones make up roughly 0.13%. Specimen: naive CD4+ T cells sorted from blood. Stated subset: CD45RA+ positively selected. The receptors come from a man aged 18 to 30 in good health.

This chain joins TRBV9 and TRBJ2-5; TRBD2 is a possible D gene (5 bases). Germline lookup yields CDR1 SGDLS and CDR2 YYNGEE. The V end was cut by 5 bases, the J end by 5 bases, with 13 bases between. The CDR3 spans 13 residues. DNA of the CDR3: TGTGCCAGCAGTTCGGGGTCGCAGGAGACCCAGTACTTC. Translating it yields CASSSGSQETQYF. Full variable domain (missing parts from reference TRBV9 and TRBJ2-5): DSGVTQTPKHLITATGQRVTLRCSPRSGDLSVYWYQQSLDQGLQFLIQYYNGEERAKGNILERFSAQQFPDLHSELNLSSLELGDSALYFCASSSGSQETQYFGPGTRLLVL.

The CDR3 here is CASRKTGDSYEQYF. The CDR3 region has the DNA TGTGCCAGCAGGAAGACAGGGGACTCCTACGAGCAGTACTTC. The chain uses TRBV5-6 and TRBJ2-7; 8 nucleotides match TRBD1. From germline, CDR1 is SGHDT and CDR2 YYEEEE. CDR3 size: 14 residues. The V and J ends lost 5 bases and 0 bases, in that order; junction bases with no gene match: 4.

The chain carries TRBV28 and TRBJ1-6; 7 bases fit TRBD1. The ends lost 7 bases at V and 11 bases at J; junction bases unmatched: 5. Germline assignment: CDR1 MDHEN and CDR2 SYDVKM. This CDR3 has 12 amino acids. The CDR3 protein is CASMTGWPPLHF. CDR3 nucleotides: TGTGCCAGCATGACAGGGTGGCCACCCCTCCACTTT.

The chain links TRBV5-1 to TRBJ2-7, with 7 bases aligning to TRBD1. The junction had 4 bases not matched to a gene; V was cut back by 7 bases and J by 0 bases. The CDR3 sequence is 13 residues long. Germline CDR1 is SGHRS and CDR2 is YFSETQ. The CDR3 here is CASSDRVSYEQYF. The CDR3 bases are TGCGCCAGCTCTGACAGGGTCTCCTACGAGCAGTACTTC.

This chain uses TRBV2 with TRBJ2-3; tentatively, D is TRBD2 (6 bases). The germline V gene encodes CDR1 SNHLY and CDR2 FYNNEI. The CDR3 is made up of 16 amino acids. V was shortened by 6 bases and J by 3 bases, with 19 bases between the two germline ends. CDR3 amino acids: CASSLNGGSGTDTQYF. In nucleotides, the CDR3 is TGTGCCAGCAGCCTCAACGGAGGGTCAGGAACAGATACGCAGTATTTT. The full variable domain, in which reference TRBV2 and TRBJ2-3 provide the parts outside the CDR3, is EPEVTQTPSHQVTQMGQEVILRCVPISNHLYFYWYRQILGQKVEFLVSFYNNEISEKSEIFDDQFSVERPDGSNFTLKIRSTKLEDSAMYFCASSLNGGSGTDTQYFGPGTRLTVL.